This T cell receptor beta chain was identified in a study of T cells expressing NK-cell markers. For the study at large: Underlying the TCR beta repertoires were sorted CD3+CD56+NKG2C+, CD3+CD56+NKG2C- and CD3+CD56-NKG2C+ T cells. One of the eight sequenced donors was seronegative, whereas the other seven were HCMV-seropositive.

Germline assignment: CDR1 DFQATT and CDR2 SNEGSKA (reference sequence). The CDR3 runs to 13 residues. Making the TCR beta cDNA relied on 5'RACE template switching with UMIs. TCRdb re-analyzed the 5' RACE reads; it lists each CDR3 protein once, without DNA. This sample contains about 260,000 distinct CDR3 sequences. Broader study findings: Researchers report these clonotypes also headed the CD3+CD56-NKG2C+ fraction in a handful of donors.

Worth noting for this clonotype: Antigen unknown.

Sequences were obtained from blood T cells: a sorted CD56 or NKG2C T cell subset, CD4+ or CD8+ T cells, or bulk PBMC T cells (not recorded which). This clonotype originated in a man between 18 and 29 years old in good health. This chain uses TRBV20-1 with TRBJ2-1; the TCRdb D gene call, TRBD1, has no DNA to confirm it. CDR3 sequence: CTTGTGGFYEQFF.